Each of the 26 T cell receptor beta chains below was sequenced from the same sample in a study of T cells in localized non-small cell lung cancer. This table comes from immunoSEQ multiplex PCR, and its TCRdb copy is limited to in-frame clones, with some not included. Of about 19,000 clones listed, 75% to 85% are singletons. The sequenced sample was peripheral blood, obtained before any cancer treatment. All receptors come from a man aged 40-75 years with stage I lung adenocarcinoma.

This chain uses TRBV11-1 with TRBJ2-1; TRBD2 is a possible D gene (5 bases). The CDR3 spans 14 residues. V lost 1 base to trimming and J lost 3 bases, with 7 bases between them. Germline V lookup: CDR1 SGHAT, CDR2 FQDESV (reference sequence). The CDR3, as DNA: TGTGCCAGCAGCTTAGGTGGACTCTACAATGAGCAGTTCTTC. Translation: CASSLGGLYNEQFF. The full variable domain, its missing parts supplied by reference TRBV11-1 and TRBJ2-1, is EAEVAQSPRYKITEKSQAVAFWCDPISGHATLYWYRQILGQGPELLVQFQDESVVDDSQLPKDRFSAERLKGVDSTLKIQPAELGDSAMYLCASSLGGLYNEQFFGPGTRLTVL.

This clone was picked up a small number of times. The chain couples TRBV13 to TRBJ2-5; 7 positions match TRBD1. CDR1 and CDR2 from the germline V gene are PRHDT and FYEKMQ (reference sequence). This CDR3 spans 13 amino acids. V shed 8 bases, J shed 2 bases, and the junction held 5 bases outside the gene matches. The CDR3: CASSQGSQETQYF. The DNA of the CDR3 is TGTGCCAGCTCACAGGGGAGTCAAGAGACCCAGTACTTC.

V and J are TRBV6-1 and TRBJ2-5; D unclear. Germline assignment: CDR1 MNHNS and CDR2 SASEGT. The CDR3 length is 12 residues. The ends were cut back, 8 bases at V and 0 bases at J, with 7 bases in the middle. DNA of the CDR3: TGTGCCAGCGAGCTATACCAAGAGACCCAGTACTTC. Translation gives CASELYQETQYF.

The chain links TRBV23-1 to TRBJ2-3, with a tentative D call TRBD2 (5 bases). TRBV23-1 is sorted into the ORF group, with uncertain function. The CDR3 consists of 14 residues. Trimming removed 3 bases from V and 5 bases from J, with 12 bases in between. The CDR3 region has the DNA TGCGCCAGCAGTCATTGGCTGGGAGAAGATACGCAGTATTTT. This encodes CASSHWLGEDTQYF.

V gene TRBV10-1 combines with J gene TRBJ2-3; the match to TRBD2 covers 7 bases. The CDR3 has 16 amino acids. V lost 0 bases, J lost 1 base, and 4 bases stayed unmatched. Germline lookup yields CDR1 WNHNN and CDR2 SYGVQD (reference sequence). CDR3 amino acids: CASSESLAGGTDTQYF. Here the CDR3 DNA reads TGCGCCAGCAGTGAGTCGCTTGCGGGAGGCACAGATACGCAGTATTTT.

The chain links TRBV18 to TRBJ2-7; 7 bases align to TRBD2. This CDR3 spans 14 amino acids. Germline values: CDR1 KGHSH, CDR2 LQKENI. V lost 2 bases and J lost 3; bases outside the gene matches: 4. CDR3 amino acids: CASSPGRESYEQYF. DNA for the CDR3: TGTGCCAGCTCACCAGGGAGGGAAAGCTACGAGCAGTACTTC.

In nucleotides, the CDR3 is TGTGCCAGCAGCTTAACCGGACTAGCGGGAGGGGCCTACGAGCAGTACTTC. As protein: CASSLTGLAGGAYEQYF. This chain joins TRBV7-3 and TRBJ2-7, with TRBD2 matching over 15 bases. Germline values: CDR1 SGHTA, CDR2 FQGTGA. The CDR3 has 17 residues. V trimming: 0 bases; J trimming: 2 bases; junction bases outside the gene matches: 2.

The chain recombines TRBV25-1 with TRBJ2-5; D is perhaps TRBD2 (6 bases). V shed 6 bases and J shed 5 bases, with 19 bases lying between them. This CDR3 contains 15 residues. Germline V gene data show CDR1 as MGHDK and CDR2 as SYGVNS. The CDR3 coding sequence is TGTGCCAGCAGATCGGGGGTGACCCCTCGGGAGACCCAGTACTTC. This codes for CASRSGVTPRETQYF. The variable domain in full, with the rest retrieved from reference TRBV25-1 and TRBJ2-5, is EADIYQTPRYLVIGTGKKITLECSQTMGHDKMYWYQQDPGMELHLIHYSYGVNSTEKGDLSSESTVSRIRTEHFPLTLESARPSHTSQYLCASRSGVTPRETQYFGPGTRLLVL.

This clone was observed once. In DNA, the CDR3 is TGCGCCAGCAGCCAAGATCACAGCTTTTACGAGCAGTACTTC. Its translation: CASSQDHSFYEQYF. The gene calls are TRBV4-3 and TRBJ2-7; D is ambiguous. V dropped 0 bases and J dropped 4 bases, with 10 bases sitting between them. CDR1 is LGHNA, CDR2 YSLEER, per germline. The CDR3 loop spans 14 amino acids.

The chain uses TRBV14 and TRBJ2-3, with 12 bases fitting TRBD2. V shed 3 bases and J 6 bases; nucleotides not matched to a gene: 1. The CDR3 is 14 amino acids. Germline V lookup: CDR1 SGHDN, CDR2 FVKESK. CDR3 in amino acids: CASSHLAGGDTQYF. The CDR3 nucleotides read TGTGCCAGCAGCCACCTAGCGGGGGGGGATACGCAGTATTTT.

The V gene is TRBV19, the J gene TRBJ2-1; 8 positions match TRBD1. The CDR3 has 13 amino acids. The trim removed 7 bases at V and 7 bases at J, leaving 6 bases unmatched. Per the germline V gene, CDR1 is LNHDA and CDR2 is SQIVND (reference sequence). The CDR3 coding sequence is TGTGCCAGTAAACAGGGGGTAAGGAATGAGCAGTTCTTC. Amino acids: CASKQGVRNEQFF. Combining the CDR3 with reference TRBV19 and TRBJ2-1 gives the whole variable domain DGGITQSPKYLFRKEGQNVTLSCEQNLNHDAMYWYRQDPGQGLRLIYYSQIVNDFQKGDIAEGYSVSREKKESFPLTVTSAQKNPTAFYLCASKQGVRNEQFFGPGTRLTVL.

This chain joins TRBV5-6 and TRBJ2-2; maybe TRBD1 (5 bases). In germline, CDR1 is SGHDT, CDR2 YYEEEE. The CDR3 loop spans 16 amino acids. With 1 base removed from V and 6 bases from J, the gap between germline ends came to 16 bases. CDR3 in DNA: TGTGCCAGCAGCTTGTCTTCCAGGGCGGCGTCCGGGGAGCTGTTTTTT. This encodes CASSLSSRAASGELFF.

This clone was observed a few times. The J gene is TRBJ1-5, the V gene TRBV6-6; the D gene is possibly TRBD1 (5 bases). The CDR3 consists of 13 residues. CDR1 and CDR2 (germline): MNHNY, SVGAGI (reference sequence). Trimming stripped 8 bases from V and 4 bases from J, with 12 bases between. The CDR3 is CASLGGRNQPQHF. DNA of the CDR3: TGTGCCAGCTTGGGGGGGAGAAATCAGCCCCAGCATTTT.

This rearrangement joins TRBV9 to TRBJ2-3; possibly TRBD1 or TRBD2 for D (5 bases each). Germline V gene data show CDR1 as SGDLS and CDR2 as YYNGEE. V dropped 2 bases and J dropped 0 bases, with 10 bases sitting between them. This CDR3 is 15 amino acids long. The CDR3 region has the DNA TGTGCCAGCAGCGTCGGGACCCTTAGCACAGATACGCAGTATTTT. Translated, it gives CASSVGTLSTDTQYF.

The chain recombines TRBV7-9 with TRBJ1-2, with 8 positions matching TRBD1. Germline loops: CDR1 SEHNR, CDR2 FQNEAQ (reference sequence). J was trimmed by 7 bases and V by 5 bases; bases with no gene match: 6. CDR3 length equals 13 residues. The CDR3 region is CASSLGQGGGYTF. As DNA, the CDR3 is TGTGCCAGCAGCCTCGGACAGGGTGGTGGCTACACCTTC.

V gene TRBV5-1 combines with J gene TRBJ2-7; 10 positions agree with TRBD2. This CDR3 comprises 15 residues. The ends lost 4 bases at V and 3 bases at J; junction bases unmatched: 7. Germline CDR1 SGHRS, CDR2 YFSETQ. This CDR3 is CASSAWTSGVYEQYF. CDR3 coding DNA: TGCGCCAGCAGCGCCTGGACTAGCGGCGTCTACGAGCAGTACTTC.

The CDR3 here is CASSQEPPGLAGANTQYF. The DNA for the CDR3 is TGCGCCAGCAGCCAAGAACCCCCGGGACTAGCGGGAGCAAATACGCAGTATTTT. The genes are TRBV4-1 and TRBJ2-3; 14 nucleotides align to TRBD2. Germline loops: CDR1 MGHRA, CDR2 YSYEKL. V was clipped by 0 bases and J by 7 bases; unmatched bases: 9. This CDR3 region has 18 residues.

This clone showed up just a few times. The chain employs TRBV19 and TRBJ1-1; D gene uncertain. V was cut by 6 bases and J by 1 base, with 9 bases left in between. Germline lookup yields CDR1 LNHDA and CDR2 SQIVND (reference sequence). The CDR3 is made up of 13 amino acids. Here the CDR3 reads CASSPSSNTEAFF. CDR3 nucleotides: TGTGCCAGTAGCCCTTCATCGAACACTGAAGCTTTCTTT. The full variable domain, its missing parts supplied by reference TRBV19 and TRBJ1-1, is DGGITQSPKYLFRKEGQNVTLSCEQNLNHDAMYWYRQDPGQGLRLIYYSQIVNDFQKGDIAEGYSVSREKKESFPLTVTSAQKNPTAFYLCASSPSSNTEAFFGQGTRLTVV.

The chain employs TRBV7-2 and TRBJ2-3, with 7 positions matching TRBD2. The germline CDR1 and CDR2 sequences are SGHTA and FQGNSA. This CDR3 spans 17 amino acids. J gave up 0 bases and V 5 bases, and 11 bases lay outside the gene matches. The CDR3 sequence: CASSGAGGSPSTDTQYF. In nucleotides, the CDR3 is TGTGCCAGCAGCGGAGCCGGGGGGTCACCTAGCACAGATACGCAGTATTTT.

The rearrangement uses TRBV27 and TRBJ2-6; no clear D. The CDR3 extends over 14 amino acids. In germline, CDR1 is MNHEY, CDR2 SMNVEV (reference sequence). V was cut by 3 bases and J by 0 bases, with 3 bases left in between. Here the CDR3 reads CASSFSSGANVLTF. CDR3 coding DNA: TGTGCCAGCAGTTTTAGCTCTGGGGCCAACGTCCTGACTTTC.

This clone was detected once. The chain combines TRBV2 with TRBJ2-7; 7 positions match TRBD1. CDR3 length: 15 amino acids. Losses at the gene ends were 8 bases for V and 0 bases for J; bases not matched to a gene: 10. In germline, CDR1 is SNHLY, CDR2 FYNNEI. CDR3 residues: CASEPPGQTSYEQYF. The CDR3 bases are TGTGCCAGCGAGCCACCGGGACAGACCTCCTACGAGCAGTACTTC.

The chain has TRBV9 and TRBJ2-2; D not certain. Germline assignment: CDR1 SGDLS and CDR2 YYNGEE. V was shortened by 3 bases and J by 2 bases, with 8 bases between the two germline ends. The CDR3 totals 14 residues. The CDR3 coding sequence is TGTGCCAGCAGCGATCGAACTAACACCGGGGAGCTGTTTTTT. Translating it yields CASSDRTNTGELFF.

The chain has TRBV7-3 and TRBJ2-1; the D is unclear. From germline, CDR1 is SGHTA and CDR2 FQGTGA. Deletions cut 3 bases from V and 0 bases from J, with 3 bases between. The CDR3 has 13 residues. The CDR3 coding sequence is TGTGCCAGCAGCTTCGCCTCCTACAATGAGCAGTTCTTC. Protein: CASSFASYNEQFF.

This clone was picked up one time. The gene calls are TRBV19 and TRBJ2-5, with 7 bases fitting TRBD2. CDR3 length equals 17 residues. Germline CDR1 is LNHDA and CDR2 is SQIVND (reference sequence). V lost 4 bases and J lost 2; bases outside the gene matches: 13. The CDR3: CASSTLLSGWEQETQYF. DNA of the CDR3: TGTGCCAGTAGTACCTTACTTAGCGGGTGGGAACAAGAGACCCAGTACTTC.

This CDR3 reads CASSPRTDSGELFF. The CDR3, as DNA: TGTGCCAGCAGCCCACGGACAGATTCCGGGGAGCTGTTTTTT. The J gene is TRBJ2-2, the V gene TRBV4-2; tentatively, D is TRBD1 (6 bases). This CDR3 has 14 residues. Trimming took 4 bases from V and 6 from J, leaving 12 bases between them. In germline, CDR1 is LGHNA, CDR2 YNFKEQ.

The gene calls are TRBV28 and TRBJ1-4; possible D gene TRBD1, 6 bases. The V end lost 8 bases, the J end lost 7 bases, and 26 bases lay between the germline ends. The germline V gene has CDR1 MDHEN and CDR2 SYDVKM. This CDR3 is 17 amino acids long. The CDR3 nucleotides are TGTGCCAGCGGGGGGGGCCAGGCTCGCCTACGGAGTGAAAAACTGTTTTTT. Translating gives CASGGGQARLRSEKLFF.